Following are 17 T cell receptor beta chains from one sample sequenced in a study of blood T cell repertoires in COVID-19. Data came from immunoSEQ multiplex PCR; TCRdb stores just in-frame clones and leaves some out. The sample contains about 120,000 clones, about 79% of which appear only once. The specimen sequenced was peripheral blood. Receptors originate from a man between 65 and 85 years old with acute or convalescent COVID-19.

Comments on this clone: Other DNA sequences within the sample encode an identical CDR3. V usage is TRBV12-3 or TRBV12-4 and J usage is TRBJ1-3; D gene unclear. The CDR3 sequence is 13 residues long. V was clipped by 6 bases and J by 0 bases, with 6 bases between them. The CDR3 DNA follows: TGTGCCAGCAGCCCTAACTCTGGAAACACCATATATTTT. Protein: CASSPNSGNTIYF.

There are a few counts of this clone. The rearrangement joins TRBV4-1 to TRBJ2-2; 7 positions match TRBD1. Germline-derived CDR1 and CDR2 are MGHRA and YSYEKL. Trimming cost V 3 bases and J 0 bases; bases outside gene matches: 7. The CDR3 runs to 17 residues. In DNA, the CDR3 is TGCGCCAGCAGCCAGGGGAAGGGGGCCGCGAACACCGGGGAGCTGTTTTTT. The encoded protein is CASSQGKGAANTGELFF.

The chain recombines TRBV18 with TRBJ2-7, with 11 bases identical to TRBD1. Germline values: CDR1 KGHSH, CDR2 LQKENI. The CDR3 spans 16 residues. The V and J ends lost 3 bases and 4 bases, in that order; junction bases with no gene match: 8. The CDR3 sequence is CASSPSSDRGPYEQYF. In DNA form, the CDR3 reads TGTGCCAGCTCACCCTCCTCGGACAGGGGGCCGTACGAGCAGTACTTC. Together with reference TRBV18 and TRBJ2-7, the CDR3 gives the full variable domain: NAGVMQNPRHLVRRRGQEARLRCSPMKGHSHVYWYRQLPEEGLKFMVYLQKENIIDESGMPKERFSAEFPKEGPSILRIQQVVRGDSAAYFCASSPSSDRGPYEQYFGPGTRLTVT.

The genes are TRBV5-5 and TRBJ1-1, with D possibly TRBD1 on 5 matching bases. Germline values: CDR1 SGHKS, CDR2 YYEKEE (reference sequence). The germline V and J ends were trimmed by 1 base and 6 bases, with 22 bases remaining between them. CDR3 size: 17 residues. CDR3 in amino acids: CASSLRPVGGVFAEAFF. CDR3 DNA: TGTGCCAGCAGCTTGAGGCCCGTGGGGGGGGTCTTTGCTGAAGCTTTCTTT.

This clone was counted only a few times. The V and J genes are TRBV5-6 and TRBJ1-4; a weak D match, TRBD1 (6 bases). Trimming pared 3 bases from V and 5 bases from J, leaving 20 bases between. The CDR3 is 17 residues long. CDR1 is SGHDT and CDR2 is YYEEEE in the germline V gene. The CDR3 DNA reads as TGTGCCAGCAGCTCGGTATGGCAGGGGTCGGGCAATGAAAAACTGTTTTTT. Protein: CASSSVWQGSGNEKLFF.

V is TRBV7-9 and J is TRBJ2-1; 7 nucleotides align to TRBD2. Germline V gene lookup returns CDR1 SEHNR and CDR2 FQNEAQ (reference sequence). The V and J ends lost 1 base and 7 bases, in that order; junction bases with no gene match: 7. The CDR3 has 15 residues. The CDR3 reads CASSLGRGYGNEQFF. As DNA, the CDR3 is TGTGCCAGCAGCTTAGGGCGGGGGTACGGGAATGAGCAGTTCTTC. The entire variable domain, with the rest obtained from reference TRBV7-9 and TRBJ2-1, is as follows: DTGVSQNPRHKITKRGQNVTFRCDPISEHNRLYWYRQTLGQGPEFLTYFQNEAQLEKSRLLSDRFSAERPKGSFSTLEIQRTEQGDSAMYLCASSLGRGYGNEQFFGPGTRLTVL.

This chain joins TRBV5-1 and TRBJ2-1, with TRBD1 matching over 8 bases. With 0 bases clipped from V and 10 bases from J, the junction kept 12 bases outside the gene matches. Germline V gene sequence: CDR1 SGHRS, CDR2 YFSETQ. CDR3 size: 16 residues. As DNA, the CDR3 is TGCGCCAGCAGCTTGGGACAGGGGACTTTATTTGGCGAGCAGTTCTTC. Translation: CASSLGQGTLFGEQFF.

The chain recombines TRBV9 with TRBJ1-6; TRBD1 aligns across 9 bases. CDR1 and CDR2 from the germline V gene are SGDLS and YYNGEE. Trimming at V came to 0 bases and at J to 10 bases, leaving 8 bases not matched to a gene. This CDR3 is built from 16 residues. The CDR3 coding sequence is TGTGCCAGCAGCGTAGCGGGACAGGGAATAGAATCACCCCTCCACTTT. As protein: CASSVAGQGIESPLHF.

This chain connects TRBV4-2 to TRBJ1-1; 9 bases match TRBD1. From germline, CDR1 is LGHNA and CDR2 YNFKEQ. CDR3 length: 17 residues. Trimming at V came to 3 bases and at J to 0 bases, leaving 8 bases not matched to a gene. Written as DNA, the CDR3 is TGTGCCAGCAGCCACTCGACAGGGGGGATCATGAACACTGAAGCTTTCTTT. Residues: CASSHSTGGIMNTEAFF.

The chain uses TRBV28 and TRBJ1-1, with 10 bases that match TRBD1. The length of the CDR3 is 14 residues. Germline V CDR1 and CDR2: MDHEN, SYDVKM. V dropped 5 bases and J dropped 5; count of bases not matched to a gene: 5. In nucleotides, the CDR3 is TGTGCCAGCAGTGACAGGGGGCTTTTGACTGAAGCTTTCTTT. As protein: CASSDRGLLTEAFF.

The chain recombines TRBV11-3 with TRBJ2-1; 11 bases match TRBD1. In germline, CDR1 is SGHNT, CDR2 YENEEA. This CDR3 contains 17 residues. Trimming took 4 bases from V and 4 from J; bases not matched to a gene: 9. CDR3 DNA sequence: TGTGCCAGCAGCTCTCCCTGGGGACAGGGGGAATACAATGAGCAGTTCTTC. Its protein product is CASSSPWGQGEYNEQFF.

The chain recombines TRBV25-1 with TRBJ2-5, with 14 bases lining up with TRBD2. After removal of 9 bases from V and 1 base from J, the junction contained 7 bases not matched to a gene. The germline CDR1 and CDR2 sequences are MGHDK and SYGVNS. The CDR3 runs to 16 residues. The CDR3 coding sequence is TGTGCCAGGAGGACTAGCGGGGGGCCTGCCCAAGAGACCCAGTACTTC. Residues: CARRTSGGPAQETQYF.

This chain connects TRBV18 to TRBJ1-4; unclear D gene. Germline values: CDR1 KGHSH, CDR2 LQKENI. CDR3 length: 13 residues. Trimming pared 3 bases from V and 8 bases from J, leaving 10 bases between. The CDR3 DNA reads as TGTGCCAGCTCACCGCAGAACACCGAAAAACTGTTTTTT. Protein: CASSPQNTEKLFF.

This chain links TRBV5-4 with TRBJ1-5; 8 bases fit TRBD1. In germline, CDR1 is SGHNT, CDR2 YYREEE (reference sequence). V shed 4 bases and J 5 bases; nucleotides not matched to a gene: 5. The CDR3 runs to 14 residues. The CDR3 DNA is TGTGCCAGCAGCGCCGGGACAGGCCATCAGCCCCAGCATTTT. Amino acids: CASSAGTGHQPQHF.

This clone was recorded a few times. V and J are TRBV7-9 and TRBJ1-6, with TRBD1 matching over 9 bases. Unmatched junction bases numbered 4, after V lost 3 bases and J lost 10 bases. The CDR3 has 14 residues. Germline CDR1 SEHNR, CDR2 FQNEAQ (reference sequence). The CDR3 reads CASSLGTGTSPLHF. CDR3 DNA sequence: TGTGCCAGCAGCTTGGGGACAGGGACCTCACCCCTCCACTTT.

This chain uses TRBV29-1 with TRBJ1-1; a possible D gene is TRBD1 (5 bases). Germline V gene lookup returns CDR1 SQVTM and CDR2 ANQGSEA. The length of the CDR3 is 14 residues. The V and J ends lost 7 bases and 3 bases respectively, with 18 bases between them. The CDR3 reads CSAPTGPFDTEAFF. The CDR3 region has the DNA TGCAGCGCCCCTACAGGACCCTTCGACACTGAAGCTTTCTTT.

The chain couples TRBV10-1 to TRBJ2-5; D possibly corresponds to TRBD1 (6 bases). The V end was cut by 2 bases, the J end by 2 bases, with 9 bases between. There are 14 residues in the CDR3. Germline V lookup: CDR1 WNHNN, CDR2 SYGVQD (reference sequence). CDR3 in amino acids: CASSEERGQETQYF. CDR3 nucleotides: TGCGCCAGCAGTGAGGAGAGGGGGCAAGAGACCCAGTACTTC.